This TCR beta chain was recorded in a study of early T cells in non-severe SARS-CoV-2 infection. On the study more broadly: Sequencing of unsorted whole blood was done on bulk RNA, leaving chains unpaired.

Study findings and constraints: Comparison of clonotypes with VDJdb favored anti-spike CD8 responses while missing private and CD4 specificities.

TCRdb fed the 5' RACE reads into MiXCR, producing one record per CDR3 protein. The table includes 30,000 or so distinct CDR3 sequences, about 6% detected once. A note on this clonotype: Its specificity is unknown.

The CDR3 sequence is 14 residues long. Looked up from germline, CDR1 is ENHRY and CDR2 is SYGVKD. V was clipped by 10 bases and J by 0 bases; unmatched bases: 6. Sequencing was performed on whole blood. The receptor's source is an adult who was a healthcare worker with PCR-confirmed SARS-CoV-2 infection or an uninfected control (not recorded which). The rearrangement links TRBV10-3 to TRBJ2-3; 8 nucleotides match TRBD1. For the CDR3, the DNA is TGTGCCACCGCGGGACAGGTTAGCACAGATACGCAGTATTTT. This encodes CATAGQVSTDTQYF.